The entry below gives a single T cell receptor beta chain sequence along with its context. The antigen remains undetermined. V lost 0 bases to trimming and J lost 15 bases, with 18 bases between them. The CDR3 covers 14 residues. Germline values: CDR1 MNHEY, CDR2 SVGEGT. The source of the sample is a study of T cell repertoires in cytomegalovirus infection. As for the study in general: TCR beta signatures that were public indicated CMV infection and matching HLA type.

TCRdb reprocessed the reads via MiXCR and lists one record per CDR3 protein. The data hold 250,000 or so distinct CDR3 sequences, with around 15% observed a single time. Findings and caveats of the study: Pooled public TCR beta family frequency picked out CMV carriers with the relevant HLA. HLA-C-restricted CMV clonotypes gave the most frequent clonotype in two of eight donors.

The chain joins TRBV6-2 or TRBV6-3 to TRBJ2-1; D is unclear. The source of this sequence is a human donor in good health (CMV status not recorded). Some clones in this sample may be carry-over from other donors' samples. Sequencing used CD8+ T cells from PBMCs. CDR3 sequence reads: CASSYSIDGRFSFF. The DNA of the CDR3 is TGTGCCAGCAGTTACTCGATAGACGGGCGGTTTTCGTTCTTC.